This record looks at one T cell receptor beta chain sequence and its context. This sample was included in a study of control samples from healthy donors and cancer patients. The method was immunoSEQ multiplex PCR; TCRdb's version includes in-frame clones alone and lacks a portion of them. The repertoire includes about 85,000 clones, less than 90% of them detected once, and roughly 7.2% sits in the top ten. This receptor was identified in a woman aged 55-69 years in good health. The sequencing sample was made of blood.

CDR3 sequence (DNA): TGTGCCAGCAGCGGACAGGGGAAACCCCTCCACTTT. Its protein product is CASSGQGKPLHF. V is TRBV12-3 or TRBV12-4 and J is TRBJ1-6; 9 bases align to TRBD1. CDR3 length: 12 residues. After removal of 6 bases from V and 12 bases from J, the junction contained 3 bases not matched to a gene.